This T cell receptor (beta chain) is from a study of blood T cells in healthy people across ages. Whole-study context: Template switching caught about one barcoded beta molecule for each two T cells.

The authors ran a second PCR of 7 to 11 cycles using a sample-barcoded 5' primer and a J-beta primer mix. Each cDNA molecule, via a template-switch adaptor with 12 random nucleotides, was tagged. In TCRdb, the 5' RACE reads were re-called with MiXCR into one record per CDR3 protein. Among hundreds of thousands of distinct CDR3 sequences listed, roughly 32% were seen once. This clonotype was observed many times. About 10 milliliters of peripheral blood were drawn from each donor into EDTA-treated tubes. This clonotype originated in a woman of 80 years or more in good health. The sample consisted of blood.

The chain's CDR3 is CASSQRTSGSDTQYF. The CDR3 coding sequence is TGTGCCAGCAGCCAGCGGACTAGCGGGTCAGATACGCAGTATTTT. The V call is TRBV3-1, the J call TRBJ2-3, with TRBD2 identical over 11 bases. The J segment lost 4 bases and the V segment lost 3 bases, leaving 3 bases of the junction unmatched. The CDR3 has 15 residues. From germline, CDR1 is LGHDT and CDR2 YNNKEL (reference sequence).